These 24 T cell receptor beta chains originate from one sample sequenced in a study of OX40 agonist ivuxolimab in advanced cancers. Profiling relied on immunoSEQ multiplex PCR, and the TCRdb table lists in-frame clones only, not all of them. The top ten clones hold over 2% of a sample with roughly 65,000 clones, 80% of them seen once. This material consisted of CD4+ or CD8+ T cells sorted from blood, taken in a trial of the OX40 agonist ivuxolimab. These receptors all stem from an adult with an advanced solid tumor such as melanoma, head and neck, liver or kidney cancer.

This clone was found once. This sequence joins TRBV10-1 and TRBJ2-2; 12 bases match TRBD1. CDR3 size: 14 residues. Per germline, CDR1 WNHNN and CDR2 SYGVQD (reference sequence). V lost 8 bases, J lost 7 bases, and 5 bases stayed unmatched. The CDR3 sequence: CASLGQGAVGELFF. The CDR3 DNA is TGCGCCAGCTTGGGACAGGGGGCGGTCGGGGAGCTGTTTTTT.

The rearrangement joins TRBV7-8 to TRBJ1-5, with D perhaps matching TRBD1 (5 bases). Trimming took off 5 bases at V and 4 bases at J, with 18 bases between the two ends. CDR3 length: 16 residues. Germline V CDR1 and CDR2: SGHVS, FQNEAQ. The chain's CDR3 is CASSPSWAGSNQPQHF. DNA for the CDR3: TGTGCCAGCAGCCCATCCTGGGCAGGGTCAAATCAGCCCCAGCATTTT. The full variable domain, rest sourced from reference TRBV7-8 and TRBJ1-5, is GAGVSQSPRYKVAKRGQDVALRCDPISGHVSLFWYQQALGQGPEFLTYFQNEAQLDKSGLPSDRFFAERPEGSVSTLKIQRTQQEDSAVYLCASSPSWAGSNQPQHFGDGTRLSIL.

By sample share, this clone is medium-sized (0.01 to 0.1%). The chain uses TRBV4-2 and TRBJ1-1; D not certain. Germline-derived CDR1 and CDR2 are LGHNA and YNFKEQ. The CDR3 totals 13 residues. The ends were cut back, 3 bases at V and 0 bases at J, with 5 bases in the middle. The CDR3 DNA reads TGTGCCAGCAGCCAGTTGATGAACACTGAAGCTTTCTTT. The encoded protein is CASSQLMNTEAFF.

The V call is TRBV9, the J call TRBJ2-3; D is perhaps TRBD1 (5 bases). The CDR3 covers 14 residues. Germline assignment: CDR1 SGDLS and CDR2 YYNGEE. The V end was cut by 0 bases, the J end by 6 bases, with 11 bases between. The CDR3 spells CASSVARAYDTQYF. CDR3 nucleotide sequence: TGTGCCAGCAGCGTAGCCAGGGCATATGATACGCAGTATTTT.

The chain has TRBV19 and TRBJ1-3, with D possibly matching TRBD1 (6 bases). Germline V lookup: CDR1 LNHDA, CDR2 SQIVND (reference sequence). This CDR3 spans 16 amino acids. Trimming took 7 bases from V and 0 from J, leaving 16 bases between them. CDR3: CASTPQGQLSGNTIYF. For the CDR3, the DNA is TGTGCCAGTACCCCCCAGGGGCAGCTCTCTGGAAACACCATATATTTT.

The rearrangement joins TRBV2 to TRBJ1-3; D uncertain. Germline loops: CDR1 SNHLY, CDR2 FYNNEI. The CDR3 is 12 amino acids. V was pared by 1 base and J by 4 bases, with 2 bases between. CDR3 amino acids: CASSEGGNTIYF. DNA for the CDR3: TGTGCCAGCAGTGAAGGAGGAAACACCATATATTTT.

This chain connects TRBV15 to TRBJ1-4; D uncertain. Trimming took 5 bases from V and 0 from J, leaving 7 bases between them. The germline V gene has CDR1 LNHNV and CDR2 YYDKDF (reference sequence). The CDR3 length is 14 residues. The CDR3 DNA follows: TGTGCCACCAGCTTTGGTTCAACTAATGAAAAACTGTTTTTT. It encodes CATSFGSTNEKLFF. Full variable domain (outside the CDR3, taken from reference TRBV15 and TRBJ1-4): DAMVIQNPRYQVTQFGKPVTLSCSQTLNHNVMYWYQQKSSQAPKLLFHYYDKDFNNEADTPDNFQSRRPNTSFCFLDIRSPGLGDTAMYLCATSFGSTNEKLFFGSGTQLSVL.

This rearrangement joins TRBV15 to TRBJ1-1; TRBD1 aligns across 7 bases. The CDR3 is 16 amino acids. The trim removed 3 bases at V and 1 base at J, leaving 8 bases unmatched. The germline V gene has CDR1 LNHNV and CDR2 YYDKDF (reference sequence). As DNA, the CDR3 is TGTGCCACCAGCAGCATGAGGGGGCGCGGGAACACTGAAGCTTTCTTT. Residues: CATSSMRGRGNTEAFF.

The V and J genes are TRBV28 and TRBJ1-5; D ambiguous. The V and J ends lost 6 bases and 5 bases respectively, with 17 bases between them. CDR1 and CDR2 from the germline V gene are MDHEN and SYDVKM. The CDR3 has 15 residues. In DNA, the CDR3 is TGTGCCAGCAGGTCGGGCGGAGACTTCTATCAGCCCCAGCATTTT. It specifies CASRSGGDFYQPQHF.

V is TRBV19 and J is TRBJ1-4, with 10 positions matching TRBD1. CDR3 length: 14 residues. The germline V gene encodes CDR1 LNHDA and CDR2 SQIVND (reference sequence). V lost 5 bases, J lost 8 bases, and 5 bases stayed unmatched. The CDR3 spells CASSSTGGVEKLFF. The CDR3 bases are TGTGCCAGTAGTTCGACAGGGGGCGTCGAAAAACTGTTTTTT.

The rearrangement links TRBV15 to TRBJ1-2; D perhaps matches TRBD1 (5 bases). This CDR3 contains 17 residues. From germline, CDR1 is LNHNV and CDR2 YYDKDF (reference sequence). V lost 1 base to trimming and J lost 2 bases, with 17 bases between them. The CDR3: CATSRAPGGGSNYGYTF. DNA of the CDR3: TGTGCCACCAGCAGAGCCCCAGGTGGGGGATCCAACTATGGCTACACCTTC.

The J gene is TRBJ1-5, the V gene TRBV7-8, with D hard to call. V lost 1 base and J 3 bases, leaving 10 bases between the germline ends. The V gene's germline CDR1 is SGHVS and CDR2 FQNEAQ. The CDR3 loop spans 15 amino acids. This chain's CDR3 is CASSLDGGSNQPQHF. Written as DNA, the CDR3 is TGTGCCAGCAGCTTAGACGGAGGATCCAATCAGCCCCAGCATTTT.

The genes are TRBV12-5 and TRBJ2-7; 7 nucleotides align to TRBD2. Trimming at V came to 4 bases and at J to 5 bases, leaving 14 bases not matched to a gene. The CDR3 totals 16 residues. Germline loops: CDR1 LGHNT, CDR2 FRNRAP. The CDR3 sequence: CASGSGLTSSLNEQYF. The CDR3 bases are TGTGCTAGTGGTTCGGGGCTGACTAGCTCCCTTAACGAGCAGTACTTC.

V and J are TRBV30 and TRBJ1-1; TRBD1 aligns across 7 bases. The V and J ends lost 3 bases and 7 bases, in that order; junction bases with no gene match: 11. This CDR3 has 14 residues. Looked up from germline, CDR1 is GTSNPN and CDR2 is SVGIG (reference sequence). The CDR3 is CAWREDRETSEAFF. The CDR3 coding sequence is TGTGCCTGGAGGGAAGACAGGGAGACGAGTGAAGCTTTCTTT.

This clone was picked up a small number of times. The rearrangement links TRBV30 to TRBJ1-2; 8 bases are shared with TRBD1. The CDR3 consists of 13 residues. V lost 3 bases and J lost 4; bases outside the gene matches: 4. Germline assignment: CDR1 GTSNPN and CDR2 SVGIG (reference sequence). The CDR3 nucleotides are TGTGCCTGGAGGAGGGACAGGCCCTATGGCTACACCTTC. Translated, it gives CAWRRDRPYGYTF.

The gene calls are TRBV19 and TRBJ2-2, with 14 positions matching TRBD2. With 3 bases clipped from V and 0 bases from J, the junction kept 3 bases outside the gene matches. The CDR3 sequence is 18 residues long. Germline V CDR1 and CDR2: LNHDA, SQIVND (reference sequence). The CDR3 DNA follows: TGTGCCAGTAGTATGGGACTAGCGGGGGCGACGAACACCGGGGAGCTGTTTTTT. As protein: CASSMGLAGATNTGELFF.

This chain joins TRBV5-5 and TRBJ1-3; TRBD1 is a possible D gene (6 bases). CDR3 length: 14 residues. CDR1 is SGHKS, CDR2 YYEKEE, per germline (reference sequence). V was shortened by 5 bases and J by 0 bases, with 9 bases between the two germline ends. Here the CDR3 DNA reads TGTGCCAGCAGGCCAGGGGACTCTGGAAACACCATATATTTT. Its protein is CASRPGDSGNTIYF.

This clone was observed a few times. CDR3 sequence (DNA): TGTGCCAGCAGCACAACAGGGAGGGGCCTCACAGATACGCAGTATTTT. Amino acids: CASSTTGRGLTDTQYF. This chain uses TRBV7-8 with TRBJ2-3; TRBD2 is a possible D gene (7 bases). V was trimmed by 5 bases and J by 2 bases, leaving 17 bases between them. The CDR3 sequence is 16 residues long. Germline lookup yields CDR1 SGHVS and CDR2 FQNEAQ. The entire variable domain, with the rest obtained from reference TRBV7-8 and TRBJ2-3, is as follows: GAGVSQSPRYKVAKRGQDVALRCDPISGHVSLFWYQQALGQGPEFLTYFQNEAQLDKSGLPSDRFFAERPEGSVSTLKIQRTQQEDSAVYLCASSTTGRGLTDTQYFGPGTRLTVL.

This chain connects TRBV27 to TRBJ2-1; TRBD2 agrees at 12 bases. Germline assignment: CDR1 MNHEY and CDR2 SMNVEV (reference sequence). The CDR3 sequence is 15 residues long. The V segment lost 8 bases and the J segment 5 bases; nucleotides outside the gene matches: 7. The CDR3 protein is CASLRTSGTDNEQFF. In DNA form, the CDR3 reads TGTGCCAGCCTCAGGACTAGCGGGACCGACAATGAGCAGTTCTTC.

The V gene is TRBV9, the J gene TRBJ1-4, with D possibly matching TRBD1 (6 bases). The CDR3 is made up of 15 amino acids. The germline V gene has CDR1 SGDLS and CDR2 YYNGEE. V lost 4 bases, J lost 7 bases, and 17 bases lay in between. Written as DNA, the CDR3 is TGTGCCAGCAGCAGGGGCGAGGGCAGGGGTGAAAAACTGTTTTTT. Translated: CASSRGEGRGEKLFF.

The chain uses TRBV18 and TRBJ2-7; D gene ambiguous. The V and J ends lost 4 bases and 6 bases respectively, with 13 bases between them. CDR3 length: 13 amino acids. CDR1 is KGHSH, CDR2 LQKENI, per germline. The CDR3 loop is CASSLAQLGEQYF. As DNA, the CDR3 is TGTGCCAGCTCACTGGCACAGTTGGGCGAGCAGTACTTC.

The CDR3 region has the DNA TGCGCCAGCAGCTTGGAGGGCAGGGGGCCCACCGGGGAGCTGTTTTTT. Translated, it gives CASSLEGRGPTGELFF. This chain connects TRBV5-1 to TRBJ2-2, with 8 bases that match TRBD1. There are 16 residues in the CDR3. Per the germline V gene, CDR1 is SGHRS and CDR2 is YFSETQ. V shed 0 bases, J shed 4 bases, and the junction held 5 bases outside the gene matches.

This clone showed up just once. This chain uses TRBV19 with TRBJ1-1, with TRBD1 as a possible D gene (6 bases). Trimming stripped 7 bases from V and 6 bases from J, with 18 bases between. The CDR3 is 14 amino acids. Germline V gene data show CDR1 as LNHDA and CDR2 as SQIVND (reference sequence). CDR3 sequence: CASIPQGRLPEAFF. CDR3 coding DNA: TGTGCCAGTATCCCACAGGGTAGACTACCTGAAGCTTTCTTT.

The V call is TRBV5-8, the J call TRBJ2-4, with 9 bases matching TRBD2. With V trimmed by 4 bases and J by 0 bases, 5 bases remained unmatched. Germline lookup yields CDR1 SGHTS and CDR2 YDEGEE. There are 16 residues in the CDR3. CDR3 nucleotides: TGTGCCAGCAGCCCGGGGCGGGAGGGAGCCAAAAACATTCAGTACTTC. Encoded protein: CASSPGREGAKNIQYF.